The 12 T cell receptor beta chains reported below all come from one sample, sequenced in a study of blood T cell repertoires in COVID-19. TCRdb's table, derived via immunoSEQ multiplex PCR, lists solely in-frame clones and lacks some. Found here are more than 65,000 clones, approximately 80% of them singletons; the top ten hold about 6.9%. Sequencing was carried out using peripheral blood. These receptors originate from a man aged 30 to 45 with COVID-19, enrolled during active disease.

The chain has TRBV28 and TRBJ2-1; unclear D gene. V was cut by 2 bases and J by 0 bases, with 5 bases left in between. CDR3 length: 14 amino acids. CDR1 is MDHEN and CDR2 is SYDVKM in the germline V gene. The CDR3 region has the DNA TGTGCCAGCAGTTTACCTAGCTCCTACAATGAGCAGTTCTTC. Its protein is CASSLPSSYNEQFF.

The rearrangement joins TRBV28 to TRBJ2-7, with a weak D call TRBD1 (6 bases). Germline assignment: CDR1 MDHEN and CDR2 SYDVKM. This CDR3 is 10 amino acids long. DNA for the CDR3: TGTGGGACAGTTCAAGGCGAGCAGTACTTC. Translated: CGTVQGEQYF. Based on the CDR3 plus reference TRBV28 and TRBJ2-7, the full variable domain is DVKVTQSSRYLVKRTGEKVFLECVQDMDHENMFWYRQDPGLGLRLIYFSYDVKMKEKGDIPEGYSVSREKKERFSLILESASTNQTSMYLCGTVQGEQYFGPGTRLTVT.

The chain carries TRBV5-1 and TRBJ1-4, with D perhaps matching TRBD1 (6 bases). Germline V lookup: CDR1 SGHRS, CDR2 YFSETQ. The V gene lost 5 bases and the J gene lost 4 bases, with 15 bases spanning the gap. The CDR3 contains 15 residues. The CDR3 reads CASSARGHNNEKLFF. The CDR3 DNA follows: TGCGCCAGCAGTGCCCGGGGACATAATAATGAAAAACTGTTTTTT.

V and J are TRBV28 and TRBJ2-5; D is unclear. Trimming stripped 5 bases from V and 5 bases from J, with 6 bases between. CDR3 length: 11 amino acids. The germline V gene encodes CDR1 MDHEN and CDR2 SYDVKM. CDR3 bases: TGTGCCAGCAGTGGTCGGGAGACCCAGTACTTC. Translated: CASSGRETQYF.

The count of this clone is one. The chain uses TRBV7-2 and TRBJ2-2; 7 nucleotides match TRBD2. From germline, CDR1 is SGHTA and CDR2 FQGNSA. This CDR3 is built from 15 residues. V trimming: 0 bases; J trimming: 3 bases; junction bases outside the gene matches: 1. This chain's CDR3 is CASSLAGGHTGELFF. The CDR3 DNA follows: TGTGCCAGCAGCTTAGCGGGAGGGCACACCGGGGAGCTGTTTTTT.

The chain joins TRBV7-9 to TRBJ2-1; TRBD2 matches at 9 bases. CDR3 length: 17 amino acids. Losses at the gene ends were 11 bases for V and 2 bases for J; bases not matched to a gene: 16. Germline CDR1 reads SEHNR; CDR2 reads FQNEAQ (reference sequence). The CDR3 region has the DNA TGTGCCTCCCCAAGCGGCGGGAGGGCCAACGCCTACAATGAGCAGTTCTTC. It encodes CASPSGGRANAYNEQFF.

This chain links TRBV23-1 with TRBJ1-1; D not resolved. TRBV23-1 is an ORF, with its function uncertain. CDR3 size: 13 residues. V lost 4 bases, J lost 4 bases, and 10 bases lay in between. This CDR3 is CASSRQEGTEAFF. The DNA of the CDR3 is TGCGCCAGCAGTCGCCAGGAGGGCACTGAAGCTTTCTTT.

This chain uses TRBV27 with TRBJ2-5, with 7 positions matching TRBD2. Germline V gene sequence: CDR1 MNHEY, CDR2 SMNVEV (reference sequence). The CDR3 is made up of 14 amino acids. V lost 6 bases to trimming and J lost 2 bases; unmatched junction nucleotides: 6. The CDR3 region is CASSLGGEQETQYF. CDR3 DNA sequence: TGTGCCAGCAGCCTTGGGGGGGAGCAAGAGACCCAGTACTTC.

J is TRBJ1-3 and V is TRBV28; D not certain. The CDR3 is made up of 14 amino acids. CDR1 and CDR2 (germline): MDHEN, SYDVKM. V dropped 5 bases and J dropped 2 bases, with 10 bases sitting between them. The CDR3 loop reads CASSLPTTGNTIYF. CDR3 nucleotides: TGTGCCAGCAGTCTACCTACTACTGGAAACACCATATATTTT.

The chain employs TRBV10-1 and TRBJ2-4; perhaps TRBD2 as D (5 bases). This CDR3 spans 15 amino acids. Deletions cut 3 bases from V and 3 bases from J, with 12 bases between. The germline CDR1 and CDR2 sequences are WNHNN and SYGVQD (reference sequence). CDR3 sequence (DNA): TGCGCCAGCAGTGAAGCGATCGGGGTCAAAAACATTCAGTACTTC. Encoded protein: CASSEAIGVKNIQYF.

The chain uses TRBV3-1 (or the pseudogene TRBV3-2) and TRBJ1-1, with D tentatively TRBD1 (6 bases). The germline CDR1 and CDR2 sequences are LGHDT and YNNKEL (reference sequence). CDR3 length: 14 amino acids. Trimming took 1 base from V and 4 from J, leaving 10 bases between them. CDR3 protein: CASSQVQGSTEAFF. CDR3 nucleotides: TGTGCCAGCAGCCAAGTTCAGGGGAGCACTGAAGCTTTCTTT.

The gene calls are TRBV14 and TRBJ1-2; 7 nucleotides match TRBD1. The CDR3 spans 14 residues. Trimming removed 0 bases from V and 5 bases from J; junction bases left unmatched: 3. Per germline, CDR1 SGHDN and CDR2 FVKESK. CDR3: CASSQDRTGYGYTF. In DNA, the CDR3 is TGTGCCAGCAGCCAAGATCGGACAGGATATGGCTACACCTTC.